This TCR beta chain was found in a study of shared clonotypes between healthy human individuals. Method: immunoSEQ multiplex PCR; TCRdb's copy keeps in-frame clones and lacks some. The sample carries 2 million to 3 million clones, 93% recorded once. Comment on this clone: Relative to the germline gene, one junction end is altered; a read error may explain this. The sample has other DNA sequences that encode this CDR3 too.

Those who donated, Caucasian adults without exception, all lived in Nashville, Tennessee. Looked up from germline, CDR1 is MGHRA and CDR2 is YSYEKL. The CDR3 consists of 16 residues. The rearrangement joins TRBV4-1 to TRBJ1-5; no definite D call. The sequence was collected from a man younger than 35 in good health. Some clones in this sample may be carry-over from other donors' samples. The sample was naive CD4+ T cells from PBMCs. Subset in this sample: CD45RA+ positively selected. The CDR3 spells CASSQGLERINQPQHF. In DNA form, the CDR3 reads TGCGCCAGCAGCCAAGGTCTTGAACGGATCAATCAGCCCCAGCACTTT.